One and the same sample provided the 17 T cell receptor beta chains below, sequenced in a study of blood T cell repertoires in COVID-19. Here immunoSEQ multiplex PCR was the method, and the copy in TCRdb shows in-frame clones only, minus some. The data show a few hundred thousand clones, roughly 84% seen once. Sequencing input: peripheral blood. These receptors were taken from a woman aged 55-69 years with acute or convalescent COVID-19.

The chain uses TRBV11-2 and TRBJ1-5, with unresolved D. Trimming took 2 bases from V and 5 from J, leaving 7 bases between them. There are 13 residues in the CDR3. Germline lookup yields CDR1 SGHAT and CDR2 FQNNGV. DNA for the CDR3: TGTGCCAGCAGCTTAAGTGAGGATCAGCCCCAGCATTTT. Amino acids: CASSLSEDQPQHF.

The genes are TRBV9 and TRBJ2-3; 10 bases agree with TRBD2. The germline gives CDR1 SGDLS, CDR2 YYNGEE. The ends lost 2 bases at V and 2 bases at J; junction bases unmatched: 2. The CDR3 has 15 residues. The CDR3 nucleotides are TGTGCCAGCAGCGTTAGCGGGGGGCCCACAGATACGCAGTATTTT. Encoded protein: CASSVSGGPTDTQYF.

This chain connects TRBV10-3 to TRBJ2-1, with TRBD1 matching 11 bases. The ends lost 7 bases at V and 6 bases at J; junction bases unmatched: 8. The CDR3 totals 15 residues. Germline CDR1 ENHRY, CDR2 SYGVKD. In DNA form, the CDR3 reads TGTGCCATCACGGCGGAGGACAGGGGGCTCAATGAGCAGTTCTTC. Translated: CAITAEDRGLNEQFF.

V and J are TRBV6-2 or TRBV6-3 and TRBJ1-2; no firm D call. The germline V and J ends were trimmed by 6 bases and 7 bases, with 21 bases remaining between them. This CDR3 region has 15 residues. Germline V gene sequence: CDR1 MNHEY, CDR2 SVGEGT. The CDR3 sequence: CASSLPGTNLGGYTF. In DNA, the CDR3 is TGTGCCAGCAGCCTCCCGGGAACTAACTTGGGTGGCTACACCTTC.

The chain joins TRBV5-1 to TRBJ1-2; the match to TRBD1 covers 9 bases. Germline CDR1 reads SGHRS; CDR2 reads YFSETQ. The CDR3 covers 16 residues. V trimming: 4 bases; J trimming: 2 bases; junction bases outside the gene matches: 9. CDR3 loop: CASSQEPGQGNYGYTF. CDR3 nucleotides: TGCGCCAGCAGCCAGGAACCGGGACAGGGCAACTATGGCTACACCTTC.

This chain connects TRBV5-1 to TRBJ1-2; maybe TRBD1 (5 bases). The V end was cut by 4 bases, the J end by 4 bases, with 20 bases between. CDR3 length equals 16 residues. Germline lookup yields CDR1 SGHRS and CDR2 YFSETQ. CDR3 nucleotides: TGCGCCAGCAGCATGTCCCCCGGGGGGGTGGCCTATGGCTACACCTTC. It encodes CASSMSPGGVAYGYTF.

This rearrangement joins TRBV29-1 to TRBJ1-6; no definite D call. This CDR3 has 16 residues. Germline V gene data show CDR1 as SQVTM and CDR2 as ANQGSEA. V was trimmed by 6 bases and J by 4 bases, leaving 19 bases between them. The CDR3 is CSVKRPLSVYNSPLHF. CDR3 DNA sequence: TGCAGCGTGAAAAGACCCCTCAGCGTGTATAATTCACCCCTCCACTTT.

The chain uses TRBV19 and TRBJ1-3; D is ambiguous. Trimming removed 4 bases at V and 2 bases at J, with 6 bases between. CDR1 is LNHDA, CDR2 SQIVND, per germline (reference sequence). CDR3 length: 13 residues. CDR3 amino acids: CASSRATGNTIYF. The CDR3 region has the DNA TGTGCCAGTAGTAGGGCCACTGGAAACACCATATATTTT.

This chain links TRBV19 with TRBJ2-2; 8 nucleotides line up with TRBD1. Per germline, CDR1 LNHDA and CDR2 SQIVND (reference sequence). With V trimmed by 4 bases and J by 4 bases, 5 bases remained unmatched. The CDR3 covers 15 residues. The CDR3 DNA is TGTGCCAGTAGTACCGGGACAGGTGTCACCGGGGAGCTGTTTTTT. Its translation: CASSTGTGVTGELFF. Using reference TRBV19 and TRBJ2-2 for the parts outside the CDR3, the full variable domain is DGGITQSPKYLFRKEGQNVTLSCEQNLNHDAMYWYRQDPGQGLRLIYYSQIVNDFQKGDIAEGYSVSREKKESFPLTVTSAQKNPTAFYLCASSTGTGVTGELFFGEGSRLTVL.

The chain has TRBV19 and TRBJ1-1; TRBD1 aligns across 7 bases. The germline CDR1 and CDR2 sequences are LNHDA and SQIVND (reference sequence). The CDR3 is 14 amino acids. V shed 6 bases and J 2 bases; nucleotides not matched to a gene: 6. The CDR3 sequence is CASRLGQLNTEAFF. For the CDR3, the DNA is TGTGCCAGTAGACTGGGACAGCTTAACACTGAAGCTTTCTTT.

The V call is TRBV6-5, the J call TRBJ2-7, with D hard to call. Looked up from germline, CDR1 is MNHEY and CDR2 is SVGAGI. The CDR3 extends over 13 amino acids. With 2 bases removed from V and 2 bases from J, the gap between germline ends came to 7 bases. The CDR3 DNA reads as TGTGCCAGCAGTTACGGCAACCCCTACGAGCAGTACTTC. Its protein is CASSYGNPYEQYF.

The chain combines TRBV3-1 (or the pseudogene TRBV3-2) with TRBJ2-5, with D perhaps matching TRBD2 (6 bases). V was shortened by 1 base and J by 2 bases, with 14 bases between the two germline ends. The CDR3 sequence is 16 residues long. Germline assignment: CDR1 LGHDT and CDR2 YNNKEL (reference sequence). The CDR3 reads CASSQGQRALQETQYF. Here the CDR3 DNA reads TGTGCCAGCAGCCAAGGCCAGCGGGCGTTACAAGAGACCCAGTACTTC.

CDR3: CASRKGQGPFQGNTIYF. The CDR3 bases are TGTGCCAGCAGGAAGGGCCAGGGGCCGTTCCAAGGAAACACCATATATTTT. The rearrangement links TRBV6-4 to TRBJ1-3, with D possibly being TRBD1 (6 bases). The length of the CDR3 is 17 residues. V was trimmed by 6 bases and J by 4 bases, leaving 22 bases between them. Germline V gene data show CDR1 as MRHNA and CDR2 as SNTAGT.

The J gene is TRBJ1-1, the V gene TRBV12-3 or TRBV12-4; D gene unclear. The CDR3 length is 13 residues. Deletions cut 2 bases from V and 1 base from J, with 5 bases between. This CDR3 reads CASSLTQNTEAFF. In DNA, the CDR3 is TGTGCCAGCAGTTTAACACAGAACACTGAAGCTTTCTTT.

The CDR3 reads CATSSNRGRGNEKLFF. DNA of the CDR3: TGTGCCACCAGCAGTAACAGGGGCCGGGGGAATGAAAAACTGTTTTTT. This chain uses TRBV15 with TRBJ1-4, with 7 positions matching TRBD1. V dropped 3 bases and J dropped 5; count of bases not matched to a gene: 9. CDR3 length: 16 amino acids. Germline CDR1 reads LNHNV; CDR2 reads YYDKDF (reference sequence).

The CDR3 coding sequence is TGTGCTAGTGGTTTGGGCGAGGGGGCAAATACGCAGTATTTT. Protein: CASGLGEGANTQYF. The chain combines TRBV12-5 with TRBJ2-3; TRBD1 aligns across 7 bases. The CDR3 runs 14 residues. The junction had 5 bases not matched to a gene; V was cut back by 1 base and J by 7 bases. Germline lookup yields CDR1 LGHNT and CDR2 FRNRAP.

This clone occurred once. This chain connects TRBV4-3 to TRBJ1-1, with D possibly matching TRBD1 (6 bases). CDR3 length: 14 amino acids. Trimming removed 1 base from V and 11 bases from J, with 17 bases in between. CDR1 is LGHNA and CDR2 is YSLEER in the germline V gene. The CDR3: CASSQAGGQERAFF. CDR3 in DNA: TGCGCCAGCAGCCAAGCCGGGGGGCAAGAAAGGGCTTTCTTT.